This TCR beta chain is drawn from a study of blood T cell repertoires in COVID-19. Turning to the study itself: Researchers got acute and convalescent COVID-19 samples from the United States, Italy and Spain.

In the study's own analysis: Cell counts per sample came from amplifying reference gene primers. Generated by immunoSEQ multiplex PCR, the TCRdb table keeps only in-frame clones and is missing some. That table supplies the V and J calls and clone size; D and trimming were determined from the DNA. The sample carries 150,000 to 170,000 clones, under 85% recorded once. CDR3 size: 14 residues. CDR1 and CDR2 (germline): LGHNT, FRNRAP. V lost 6 bases and J lost 5, with 16 bases in between. The J gene is TRBJ2-5, the V gene TRBV12-5, with D possibly being TRBD1 (7 bases). This TCR was recovered from a woman of 80 years or more with acute or convalescent COVID-19. Sequenced material: peripheral blood. The CDR3 region is CASGKSGGMETQYF. The CDR3 coding sequence is TGTGCTAGTGGGAAATCAGGGGGGATGGAGACCCAGTACTTC.